The clone carrying this TCR beta chain was detected only once. The sample originates from a study of blood T cell repertoires in COVID-19. Study background: COVID-19 samples, acute and convalescent, were from the United States, Italy and Spain. The analysed material was cDNA or gDNA that came from T cells, B-cell-depleted T cells, or PBMCs.

CDR1 and CDR2 (germline): SQVTM, ANQGSEA. The V and J ends lost 5 bases and 6 bases respectively, with 13 bases between them. The CDR3 spans 12 residues. Original processing methods: Estimation of nucleated cell counts relied on the amplification of reference gene primers. Measured with immunoSEQ multiplex PCR; TCRdb has only the in-frame clones, and not every one. The V and J calls and the clone size are those of that table, but D and trimming were determined from the DNA. The data contain over 40,000 clones, approximately 82% of them singletons. The chain is built from TRBV29-1 and TRBJ1-1, with D possibly matching TRBD1 (5 bases). Sequenced input: peripheral blood. This receptor was obtained from a human donor in a cohort sampled during active COVID-19. The CDR3 is CSVPGIGPEAFF. For the CDR3, the DNA is TGCAGCGTTCCAGGGATCGGCCCTGAAGCTTTCTTT.